In this sample, the clone carrying this TCR beta chain turned up a few times. Using immunoSEQ multiplex PCR, the repertoire was profiled, and TCRdb retains in-frame clones only, with some absent. The data show roughly 43,000 clones, roughly 85% seen once. This entry is derived from a study of blood T cell repertoires in COVID-19. Study-wide context: Acute and convalescent COVID-19 specimens originated in the United States, Italy and Spain.

V lost 3 bases and J lost 5, with 11 bases in between. The CDR3 loop spans 14 amino acids. The germline gives CDR1 DFQATT, CDR2 SNEGSKA (reference sequence). Material: peripheral blood. The V gene is TRBV20-1, the J gene TRBJ1-6; the D gene is possibly TRBD1 (6 bases). The TCR comes from a man aged 55 to 70 with active COVID-19. The CDR3 is CSASQGQHNSPLHF. CDR3 DNA: TGCAGTGCTAGTCAGGGGCAACATAATTCACCCCTCCACTTT.